Sequencing of this TCR beta chain was carried out in a study of blood T cell repertoires in COVID-19. Looking at the study overall: T cells, B-cell-depleted T cells, or PBMCs provided the cDNA or gDNA that served as material.

The CDR3 extends over 13 amino acids. After removal of 8 bases from V and 4 bases from J, the junction contained 4 bases not matched to a gene. Germline CDR1 is SGHKS and CDR2 is YYEKEE (reference sequence). In terms of age and location, participants ranged from about 18 to 100 years and lived in 24 US areas. Each participant's cohort was designated according to participant-reported clinical history. The protocol was immunoSEQ multiplex PCR, while the TCRdb copy is restricted to in-frame clones and leaves out a portion. The table includes some 300,000 clones, roughly 90% detected once. The specimen was PBMCs or T cells enriched from blood (not recorded which). The V call is TRBV5-5, the J call TRBJ1-5, with 9 nucleotides matching TRBD1. The source is a woman in her thirties or forties who had recovered from COVID-19. CDR3 residues: CASGQGKNQPQHF. CDR3 nucleotide sequence: TGTGCCAGTGGACAGGGGAAAAATCAGCCCCAGCATTTT.